Reported below is one T cell receptor beta chain. The antigen is unknown. Profiling relied on immunoSEQ multiplex PCR, and the TCRdb table lists in-frame clones only, not all of them. This sample carries approximately 47,000 clones, 75% to 90% of them seen once, and the ten largest clones take over 9.5%. Per germline, CDR1 MNHNY and CDR2 SVGAGI (reference sequence). This CDR3 contains 15 residues. The V end was cut by 4 bases, the J end by 6 bases, with 18 bases between. This entry comes from a study of CD4+ T cells in melanoma. Study results and caveats: A reported correlation linked neoantigen-specific CD4+ T cells to CD8+, macrophage and B cell function.

The chain is built from TRBV6-6 and TRBJ1-1, with TRBD1 as a possible D gene (5 bases). The TCR comes from a human donor with melanoma. The sample was peripheral blood. Written as DNA, the CDR3 is TGTGCCAGCAGTTCGAGGCAGGGTAAGGAGGCTGAAGCTTTCTTT. Its translation is CASSSRQGKEAEAFF.